A selection of T cell receptor beta chains follows, all from one sample in a study of CD8 T cells in Susac syndrome. TCRdb itself ran the immunoSEQ multiplex PCR reads through MiXCR, one entry per CDR3 protein. The sample has under 70,000 distinct CDR3 sequences, around 95% seen once; the top ten hold 0.75%. What was sequenced was CD8+ T cells from PBMCs. Every receptor here comes from a human donor with Susac syndrome. Both conserved end residues are trimmed from each CDR3. Fields, in order: D gene, V gene, CDR3 protein. The D gene is left open where the match is weak.

>-|TRBV15
ATSREKGTLQPQH
>-|TRBV28
ASSCLLMGYRFGNTIY
>TRBD2|TRBV12-3/TRBV12-4
ASSNSGGVGELF
>-|TRBV7-8
ASSSGQNYGYT
>-|TRBV29-1
SVVVAEGTYEQY
>-|TRBV6-6
ASSYAAVYEQY
>TRBD1|TRBV3-1
ASSQLIRTGKDTEAF
>-|TRBV7-9
ASSSRLAVEADTQY
>-|TRBV7-9
ASSSQTGPQPQH
>-|TRBV18
ASCDRGIRSPLH
>-|TRBV14
ASSQRKGLTYEQY
>-|TRBV7-8
ASSLAWSSQETQY
>-|TRBV3-1
ASRTQGFSETQY
>-|TRBV29-1
SVGGGIRDRPTYEQY
>-|TRBV5-4
ASSLAREAAVYNEQF
>-|TRBV30
AWSVVRGIYEQY
>-|TRBV3-1
ASTAGFWEEAF
>-|TRBV9
ASSVDNGWDRMGTYEQY
>-|TRBV5-1
ASSFAQGNTGELF
>-|TRBV11-3
ASSQGQEAF
>-|TRBV6-1
ASSFLDSEAEQY
>-|TRBV10-3
AISTSATNEKLF
>-|TRBV9
ASSYGVGNQPQH
>-|TRBV11-2
ASSPQETGTNTEAF
>TRBD2|TRBV12-5
ASGLPMKGLAGGPYADTQY
>-|TRBV5-6
ASSLGAGAGDTQY
>-|TRBV12-3/TRBV12-4
ASGPGDIQY
>TRBD1|TRBV19
ASSVQGVAGYT
>TRBD2|TRBV29-1
SGKSGGGYNEQF
>-|TRBV3-1
ASSQDWGVGETQY
>-|TRBV7-2
ASSYRVGGAPF
>-|TRBV28
ASSLVFDLTYEQY
>-|TRBV9
ASSGPRETQY
>-|TRBV15
ATSSARLSEAF
>-|TRBV9
ASSVSDSPYGYT
>TRBD1|TRBV5-6
ASSLDGTGDVGYT
>TRBD1|TRBV9
ASSPTGGPSTDTQY
>-|TRBV7-3
ASSLTSSYEQF
>-|TRBV25-1
ASSDPGTDTQY